The 20 T cell receptor beta chains presented below share a single source sample, sequenced in a study of cytomegalovirus exposure and HLA in healthy donors. PCR involved 60 Vbeta and 13 Jbeta primers. Some clones are missing from TCRdb's copy, which holds only in-frame ones; the method was immunoSEQ multiplex PCR. The sample lists about 180,000 clones; about 81% were seen once. The sample was PBMCs. The source is a man aged 35 to 55 in good health and CMV-seronegative.

J is TRBJ2-5 and V is TRBV6-6; 9 nucleotides align to TRBD2. The CDR3 has 14 residues. Unmatched junction bases numbered 1, after V lost 2 bases and J lost 3 bases. Germline values: CDR1 MNHNY, CDR2 SVGAGI (reference sequence). CDR3 nucleotide sequence: TGTGCCAGCAGTTACGGCGGGAGGGAAGAGACCCAGTACTTC. Translation gives CASSYGGREETQYF.

This chain's CDR3 is CASSDGGKAKNIQYF. CDR3 coding DNA: TGTGCCAGCAGTGACGGGGGAAAAGCCAAAAACATTCAGTACTTC. V usage is TRBV25-1 and J usage is TRBJ2-4; D possibly corresponds to TRBD2 (6 bases). Per the germline V gene, CDR1 is MGHDK and CDR2 is SYGVNS. V lost 3 bases to trimming and J lost 0 bases, with 9 bases between them. The CDR3 sequence is 15 residues long. Filled out from reference TRBV25-1 and TRBJ2-4, the complete variable domain reads EADIYQTPRYLVIGTGKKITLECSQTMGHDKMYWYQQDPGMELHLIHYSYGVNSTEKGDLSSESTVSRIRTEHFPLTLESARPSHTSQYLCASSDGGKAKNIQYFGAGTRLSVL.

V gene TRBV2 combines with J gene TRBJ2-5; 8 bases agree with TRBD1. V was pared by 7 bases and J by 7 bases, with 11 bases of the junction left unmatched. CDR1 is SNHLY and CDR2 is FYNNEI in the germline V gene. The CDR3 is made up of 14 amino acids. The CDR3: CASISSRDRWTQYF. As DNA, the CDR3 is TGTGCCAGCATTTCTTCCCGGGACAGGTGGACCCAGTACTTC.

The CDR3 reads CASSVKQGARGYTF. As DNA, the CDR3 is TGTGCCAGCAGCGTAAAACAGGGGGCGCGAGGCTACACCTTC. V and J are TRBV7-6 and TRBJ1-2, with 9 bases that match TRBD1. The CDR3 has 14 residues. Germline V gene data show CDR1 as SGHVS and CDR2 as FNYEAQ. V shed 5 bases, J shed 8 bases, and the junction held 9 bases outside the gene matches.

Regarding this clone: Within the sample, other DNA sequences also encode this same CDR3. V gene TRBV28 combines with J gene TRBJ2-7; 7 bases are shared with TRBD1. Per the germline V gene, CDR1 is MDHEN and CDR2 is SYDVKM. CDR3 length: 13 residues. Trimming at V came to 2 bases and at J to 3 bases, leaving 1 base not matched to a gene. The DNA for the CDR3 is TGTGCCAGCAGTTTAGGGACAGTCTACGAGCAGTACTTC. Amino acid sequence: CASSLGTVYEQYF.

The chain has TRBV11-3 and TRBJ1-2; D is perhaps TRBD1 (5 bases). The V end lost 4 bases, the J end lost 4 bases, and 10 bases lay between the germline ends. The CDR3 totals 13 residues. Germline V lookup: CDR1 SGHNT, CDR2 YENEEA. The CDR3 loop is CASSSRDFYGYTF. CDR3 DNA sequence: TGTGCCAGCAGCTCCAGGGATTTCTATGGCTACACCTTC. The full variable domain, rest sourced from reference TRBV11-3 and TRBJ1-2, is EAGVVQSPRYKIIEKKQPVAFWCNPISGHNTLYWYLQNLGQGPELLIRYENEEAVDDSQLPKDRFSAERLKGVDSTLKIQPAELGDSAVYLCASSSRDFYGYTFGSGTRLTVV.

Only one count was recorded for this clone. The J gene is TRBJ2-7, the V gene TRBV29-1; tentatively, D is TRBD1 (5 bases). Germline V gene data show CDR1 as SQVTM and CDR2 as ANQGSEA. Deletions cut 7 bases from V and 3 bases from J, with 13 bases between. The CDR3 covers 12 residues. DNA for the CDR3: TGCAGCGCGCTTCAGGGAATCTACGAGCAGTACTTC. Translation: CSALQGIYEQYF.

The chain is built from TRBV6-5 and TRBJ2-1; TRBD1 is a possible D gene (6 bases). The CDR3 consists of 14 residues. Germline lookup yields CDR1 MNHEY and CDR2 SVGAGI. The V end was cut by 7 bases, the J end by 6 bases, with 16 bases between. DNA for the CDR3: TGTGCCAGCAATCTAGACAGGTGGGGCAATGAGCAGTTCTTC. Amino acids: CASNLDRWGNEQFF.

The chain joins TRBV1 to TRBJ1-5; TRBD1, the table's D call, lacks a check against the DNA. TRBV1 is tagged as a pseudogene. The CDR3 runs 15 residues. The CDR3 nucleotides are TGCACCAGCAGCCCGATAGCAGGGCTGGATCAGCCCCAGCATTTT. Translation gives CTSSPIAGLDQPQHF.

The chain joins TRBV5-8 to TRBJ1-1, with D possibly TRBD1 on 5 matching bases. Deletions cut 4 bases from V and 0 bases from J, with 13 bases between. Germline V gives CDR1 SGHTS, CDR2 YDEGEE. The CDR3 is made up of 15 amino acids. The chain's CDR3 is CASSKQGNMNTEAFF. CDR3 DNA sequence: TGTGCCAGCAGCAAGCAGGGAAACATGAACACTGAAGCTTTCTTT.

This chain connects TRBV5-8 to TRBJ1-1, with D perhaps matching TRBD1 (5 bases). V lost 1 base to trimming and J lost 6 bases, with 16 bases between them. Germline CDR1 reads SGHTS; CDR2 reads YDEGEE. This CDR3 has 15 residues. The DNA for the CDR3 is TGTGCCAGCAGCTTGCGCCAGGGAGGTCGCCCTGAAGCTTTCTTT. Its protein product is CASSLRQGGRPEAFF.

V is TRBV14 and J is TRBJ1-2; the D gene is possibly TRBD1 (6 bases). CDR1 and CDR2 (germline): SGHDN, FVKESK. With 0 bases removed from V and 2 bases from J, the gap between germline ends came to 7 bases. The CDR3 contains 14 residues. DNA of the CDR3: TGTGCCAGCAGCCAAGAAAGGGGGAACTATGGCTACACCTTC. Residues: CASSQERGNYGYTF.

V is TRBV7-9 and J is TRBJ2-7, with TRBD2 identical over 7 bases. CDR1 and CDR2 (germline): SEHNR, FQNEAQ (reference sequence). This CDR3 spans 15 amino acids. Trimming cost V 5 bases and J 3 bases; bases outside gene matches: 10. The CDR3 bases are TGTGCCAGCAGCCCCCAGGGAGGGGCGGACTACGAGCAGTACTTC. It yields the protein CASSPQGGADYEQYF.

In this sample, this clone turned up a few times. V is TRBV10-3 and J is TRBJ2-1, with D uncertain. V lost 3 bases and J 12 bases, leaving 12 bases between the germline ends. CDR1 and CDR2 (germline): ENHRY, SYGVKD. CDR3 length: 12 amino acids. The CDR3 reads CAISDETFWQFF. CDR3 nucleotide sequence: TGTGCCATCAGTGACGAGACATTTTGGCAGTTCTTC.

V is TRBV29-1 and J is TRBJ2-3; 8 bases are a match to TRBD1. CDR1 is SQVTM and CDR2 is ANQGSEA in the germline V gene. V dropped 7 bases and J dropped 2; count of bases not matched to a gene: 5. This CDR3 is 13 amino acids long. CDR3 nucleotide sequence: TGCAGCGCTGGGACAGGCCCCACAGATACGCAGTATTTT. Translating gives CSAGTGPTDTQYF.

The CDR3 DNA reads as TGTGCCAGTAGTTCTCCGGGACTAGGCGACAATGAGCAGTTCTTC. Its protein is CASSSPGLGDNEQFF. The chain employs TRBV19 and TRBJ2-1; TRBD2 matches 8 bases. The J segment lost 5 bases and the V segment lost 5 bases, leaving 8 bases of the junction unmatched. The V gene's germline CDR1 is LNHDA and CDR2 SQIVND (reference sequence). This CDR3 has 15 residues. The full variable domain, its missing parts supplied by reference TRBV19 and TRBJ2-1, is DGGITQSPKYLFRKEGQNVTLSCEQNLNHDAMYWYRQDPGQGLRLIYYSQIVNDFQKGDIAEGYSVSREKKESFPLTVTSAQKNPTAFYLCASSSPGLGDNEQFFGPGTRLTVL.

Points on this clone: Other DNA sequences within the sample encode an identical CDR3. The chain uses TRBV11-2 and TRBJ2-3, with no clear D. The CDR3 loop spans 13 amino acids. V lost 0 bases and J 3 bases, leaving 4 bases between the germline ends. The germline CDR1 and CDR2 sequences are SGHAT and FQNNGV. For the CDR3, the DNA is TGTGCCAGCAGCTTAGACCGGACAGATACGCAGTATTTT. Translating gives CASSLDRTDTQYF.

CDR3 amino acids: CASSFQGRTEAFF. CDR3 nucleotide sequence: TGTGCCAGCAGCTTTCAGGGCAGGACTGAAGCTTTCTTT. V gene TRBV7-3 combines with J gene TRBJ1-1; tentative D call: TRBD1 (5 bases). Trimming shortened V by 3 bases and J by 5 bases, and 10 bases separated the two germline ends. The V gene's germline CDR1 is SGHTA and CDR2 FQGTGA. The CDR3 is 13 residues long.

This chain connects TRBV9 to TRBJ2-5, with TRBD2 matching 10 bases. The CDR3 extends over 14 amino acids. Germline trimming cut 3 bases from V and 5 bases from J; bases unmatched to any gene: 4. Germline CDR1 and CDR2: SGDLS and YYNGEE. This CDR3 is CASSARAGGETQYF. CDR3 nucleotide sequence: TGTGCCAGCAGCGCCAGAGCGGGAGGGGAGACCCAGTACTTC.

The chain employs TRBV2 and TRBJ2-1; 7 positions match TRBD1. Germline V gene sequence: CDR1 SNHLY, CDR2 FYNNEI. The CDR3 sequence is 16 residues long. With V trimmed by 5 bases and J by 4 bases, 11 bases remained unmatched. CDR3 residues: CASSTRQGPGYNEQFF. For the CDR3, the DNA is TGTGCCAGCAGTACAAGACAGGGCCCCGGTTACAATGAGCAGTTCTTC. Using reference TRBV2 and TRBJ2-1 for the parts outside the CDR3, the full variable domain is EPEVTQTPSHQVTQMGQEVILRCVPISNHLYFYWYRQILGQKVEFLVSFYNNEISEKSEIFDDQFSVERPDGSNFTLKIRSTKLEDSAMYFCASSTRQGPGYNEQFFGPGTRLTVL.